This entry describes one T cell receptor (beta chain). In the same sample, other DNA sequences code for this CDR3. Repertoires were generated with immunoSEQ multiplex PCR, while TCRdb's copy carries only in-frame clones and drops some. The sample consists of roughly 200,000 clones, around 84% of them appearing once. This sample is part of a study of blood T cell repertoires in COVID-19. At the level of the study: From T cells, B-cell-depleted T cells, or PBMCs came the material, which was cDNA or gDNA.

Germline loops: CDR1 KGHSH, CDR2 LQKENI. The CDR3 spans 12 residues. Deletions cut 3 bases from V and 5 bases from J, with 7 bases between. The origin of this receptor is a man aged 35 to 55 with active or convalescent COVID-19. The sequenced sample was peripheral blood. The chain carries TRBV18 and TRBJ2-5; D is unresolved. The CDR3 loop is CASSPRRETQYF. The CDR3 DNA follows: TGTGCCAGCTCACCCCGCAGGGAGACCCAGTACTTC.